A selection of T cell receptor beta chains follows, all from one sample in a study of blood T cell repertoires in COVID-19. The method was immunoSEQ multiplex PCR; TCRdb's version includes in-frame clones alone and lacks a portion of them. The profile shows about 55,000 clones, 70% to 90% of them singletons. The sequencing input was peripheral blood. These TCRs come from a man at least 80 years old with acute or convalescent COVID-19. CDR3s include the opening cysteine and the closing phenylalanine or tryptophan. Fields, in order: V gene, CDR3 length, D gene, clone size, J gene, CDR3 protein, CDR3 DNA. The D gene is left open where the match is weak. Some rows mark clone size as missing; the rest say once, few, many or name a class of expanded clone.

>TRBV6-6|17|-|-|TRBJ2-4
CASSLASGTLAKNIQYF
TGTGCCAGCAGTCTTGCATCAGGCACTTTAGCCAAAAACATTCAGTACTTC
>TRBV6-5|16|TRBD1|-|TRBJ1-5
CASSSYRQGGGQPQHF
TGTGCCAGCAGTTCATATCGACAGGGCGGGGGGCAGCCCCAGCATTTT
>TRBV19|16|TRBD1|few|TRBJ2-7
CASSAPGQVSSYEQYF
TGTGCCAGTAGTGCGCCGGGACAGGTCTCCTCCTACGAGCAGTACTTC
>TRBV28|13|-|once|TRBJ2-2
CAMQGSNTGELFF
TGTGCCATGCAGGGATCGAACACCGGGGAGCTGTTTTTT
>TRBV7-8|14|-|few|TRBJ1-1
CASSLEFMNTEAFF
TGTGCCAGCAGCTTAGAATTTATGAACACTGAAGCTTTCTTT
>TRBV5-4|14|TRBD1|-|TRBJ1-4
CASSPGQGNEKLFF
TGTGCCAGCAGCCCGGGACAGGGGAATGAAAAACTGTTTTTT
>TRBV5-1|15|TRBD1|-|TRBJ2-7
CASSQGGTGSYEQYF
TGCGCCAGCTCGCAAGGGGGGACAGGGTCCTACGAGCAGTACTTC
>TRBV4-1|16|TRBD1|-|TRBJ2-3
CASSQDEGQLTDTQYF
TGCGCCAGCAGCCAAGATGAGGGACAGTTAACAGATACGCAGTATTTT
>TRBV2|15|-|-|TRBJ2-2
CASSGGWGNTGELFF
TGTGCCAGCAGTGGAGGGTGGGGGAACACCGGGGAGCTGTTTTTT
>TRBV7-3|18|TRBD2|-|TRBJ2-1
CASSLRVSSGLSYNEQFF
TGTGCCAGCAGCTTAAGAGTTTCTAGCGGACTCTCCTACAATGAGCAGTTCTTC
>TRBV12-3/TRBV12-4|13|-|-|TRBJ1-5
CASSLLRDQPQHF
TGTGCCAGCAGTTTGTTGAGAGATCAGCCCCAGCATTTT
>TRBV5-6|16|-|many|TRBJ1-1
CASSFRATPGRTEAFF
TGTGCCAGCAGCTTCCGGGCTACCCCTGGGAGGACTGAAGCTTTCTTT
>TRBV2|15|-|-|TRBJ1-4
CASTFSGPTNEKLFF
TGTGCCAGCACCTTCTCAGGGCCAACTAATGAAAAACTGTTTTTT
>TRBV6-2/TRBV6-3|16|TRBD2|-|TRBJ2-1
CASSPHERGPVHEQFF
TGTGCCAGCAGCCCCCACGAGCGGGGGCCCGTGCATGAGCAGTTCTTC
>TRBV7-9|14|-|-|TRBJ1-1
CASSNSLGGTEAFF
TGTGCCAGCAGCAACAGCCTTGGAGGGACTGAAGCTTTCTTT
>TRBV9|18|TRBD1|-|TRBJ1-2
CASSPLPGQGTSANGYTF
TGTGCCAGCAGCCCTCTCCCGGGACAGGGAACCTCAGCAAATGGCTACACCTTC
>TRBV2|13|TRBD1|few|TRBJ1-6
CASTGQFNSPLHF
TGTGCCAGCACGGGACAGTTCAATTCACCCCTCCACTTT
>TRBV5-1|14|-|-|TRBJ2-5
CASGSQGNQETQYF
TGCGCCAGCGGCTCCCAGGGGAATCAAGAGACCCAGTACTTC
>TRBV7-6|15|TRBD1|-|TRBJ1-6
CASSLMGQGNSPLHF
TGTGCCAGCAGCTTAATGGGACAGGGAAATTCACCCCTCCACTTT
>TRBV29-1|12|-|once|TRBJ1-2
CSVQFPLGGYTF
TGCAGCGTTCAATTTCCCTTGGGCGGCTACACCTTC
>TRBV4-2|15|TRBD2|-|TRBJ2-1
CASSHTSGSYNEQFF
TGTGCCAGCAGCCACACTAGCGGCTCCTACAATGAGCAGTTCTTC
>TRBV29-1|12|TRBD1|-|TRBJ1-2
CSGQGVSDGYTF
TGCAGCGGACAGGGAGTGTCGGACGGCTACACCTTC
>TRBV11-3|16|-|-|TRBJ2-2
CASSFLTEPNTGELFF
TGTGCCAGCAGCTTCTTGACGGAGCCTAACACCGGGGAGCTGTTTTTT
>TRBV6-4|15|-|few|TRBJ1-5
CASSSEGGGNQPQHF
TGTGCCAGCAGCTCGGAGGGAGGGGGCAATCAGCCCCAGCATTTT
>TRBV6-6|15|-|-|TRBJ1-1
CASSYSWQMNTEAFF
TGTGCCAGCAGTTACTCGTGGCAGATGAACACTGAAGCTTTCTTT
>TRBV11-3|14|TRBD1|-|TRBJ2-2
CASSPGQVDGELFF
TGTGCCAGCAGCCCGGGACAGGTCGACGGGGAGCTGTTTTTT
>TRBV3-1/TRBV3-2|14|-|-|TRBJ1-3
CASSQRGAGNTIYF
TGTGCCAGCAGCCAACGGGGGGCTGGAAACACCATATATTTT